This T cell receptor beta chain was sequenced for a study of monozygotic twins with inflammatory bowel disease. Researchers ran eight separate cDNA reactions for each sample. UMIs with a 6-nucleotide sample barcode were added by template switching. TCRdb re-called the 5' RACE reads and gives one entry per CDR3 protein, without DNA. The table counts 300,000 to 450,000 distinct CDR3 sequences; 2.6% lies in the top ten. This CDR3 spans 19 amino acids. Sequencing used blood. The sequence came from a human donor with ulcerative colitis or Crohn's disease, or a healthy co-twin of an affected twin (not recorded which). The chain uses TRBV12-3 or TRBV12-4 and TRBJ2-1; TCRdb indicates TRBD1, and absent DNA this call remains unverified. This CDR3 is CASSSSPGTGGSSYNEQFF.